The 20 T cell receptor beta chains below all came from one sample that was sequenced in a study. TCRdb reanalysed the 5' RACE reads using MiXCR and keeps one entry per CDR3 protein. Here the sample spans approximately 8,600 distinct CDR3 sequences, more than 15% being singletons. Material for sequencing was memory CD4+ T cells sorted from blood. Subset in this sample: memory CD4+ T cells, CD4+CD45RO+CD25-. The receptors shown here come from a female donor with breast cancer.

With regard to this clonotype: One base away lies a much larger clone, so this may be a sequencing read error. V gene TRBV7-9 combines with J gene TRBJ2-1; 8 bases map to TRBD2. Germline trimming cut 4 bases from V and 15 bases from J; bases unmatched to any gene: 8. This CDR3 is 12 amino acids long. Germline CDR1 and CDR2: SEHNR and FQNEAQ (reference sequence). CDR3 in amino acids: CASSSTAGRAFF. CDR3 nucleotides: TGTGCCAGCAGCTCAACAGCCGGGAGGGCGTTCTTC.

This clonotype qualifies as medium-sized (0.01 to 0.1%). The chain has TRBV20-1 and TRBJ2-7; D may match TRBD1 or TRBD2 (7 bases each). The CDR3 is made up of 13 amino acids. Germline CDR1 reads DFQATT; CDR2 reads SNEGSKA (reference sequence). V lost 6 bases, J lost 2 bases, and 14 bases lay in between. In DNA, the CDR3 is TGCAGTGCCCCACAGGGGACTACCTACGAGCAGTACTTC. This gives the protein CSAPQGTTYEQYF.

Of note for this clonotype: Its ends do not fully match the called genes, so a read error is possible. The chain is built from TRBV7-2 and TRBJ1-1; maybe TRBD1 (5 bases). CDR3 length equals 15 residues. CDR1 SGHTA and CDR2 FQGNSA come from the germline V gene. The CDR3 here is CASSPRGKGETEAFF. The CDR3, as DNA: TGTGCCAGCAGCCCAAGGGGTAAGGGAGAGACTGAAGCATTCTTT.

This clonotype was seen more than once but under ten times. Since a much larger clone is just one base distant, this may be a read error. The J gene is TRBJ2-2, the V gene TRBV5-1; TRBD1 might be the D (6 bases). The CDR3 runs to 13 residues. Looked up from germline, CDR1 is SGHRS and CDR2 is YFSETQ. Trimming cost V 2 bases and J 9 bases, with 11 bases left between them. CDR3 protein: CASSFQQGRELFF. The CDR3 DNA reads as TGCGCCAGCAGCTTTCAACAGGGAAGGGAGCTGTTTTTT.

This clonotype ranks as medium-sized (0.01 to 0.1%). This sequence joins TRBV6-6 and TRBJ1-6; D gene uncertain. In germline, CDR1 is MNHNY, CDR2 SVGAGI (reference sequence). Trimming cost V 6 bases and J 0 bases, with 9 bases left between them. This CDR3 spans 15 amino acids. The CDR3 region has the DNA TGTGCCAGCAGCTCGAAGAGCTCCTATAATTCACCCCTCCACTTT. Translation: CASSSKSSYNSPLHF.

Relative to its sample, this clonotype is medium-sized. The chain links TRBV12-3 or TRBV12-4 to TRBJ1-5; D remains unclear. V was trimmed by 3 bases and J by 2 bases, leaving 8 bases between them. This CDR3 is 14 amino acids long. The CDR3 region has the DNA TGTGCCAGCAGTTTTTCTCAGGGCAATCAGCCCCAGCATTTT. Translating it yields CASSFSQGNQPQHF.

This clonotype was found a few times. Since a much larger clone is just one base distant, this may be a read error. This sequence joins TRBV7-2 and TRBJ1-3; D ambiguous. Germline V gene data show CDR1 as SGHTA and CDR2 as FQGNSA. The germline V and J ends were trimmed by 3 bases and 3 bases, with 15 bases remaining between them. The CDR3 length is 16 residues. The CDR3 spells CASSLAGLEIGNTIYF. Here the CDR3 DNA reads TGTGCCAGCAGCTTGGCGGGTCTGGAGATTGGAAACACCATATATTTT.

This clonotype has only a few counts. It may be a read error: a sequence one base away is much more abundant. CDR3 coding DNA: TGTGCCAGCAGCTTTGGGAGCGGCTACGAGCAGTACTTC. As protein: CASSFGSGYEQYF. The chain joins TRBV5-5 to TRBJ2-7, with a possible D match to TRBD2 (5 bases). The CDR3 consists of 13 residues. Germline CDR1 is SGHKS and CDR2 is YYEKEE (reference sequence). Trimming took off 2 bases at V and 3 bases at J, with 9 bases between the two ends.

This clonotype counts as medium-sized. CDR3 nucleotide sequence: TGTGCCAGCAGTCTTCAATACGAGGGGAACACCATATATTTT. Translating it yields CASSLQYEGNTIYF. The rearrangement joins TRBV28 to TRBJ1-3; D might be TRBD1 (5 bases). V lost 5 bases and J lost 7, with 15 bases in between. CDR1 is MDHEN, CDR2 SYDVKM, per germline. The CDR3 covers 14 residues.

Of note for this clonotype: A much more abundant neighbour one base away suggests this may be a read error. The chain employs TRBV7-2 and TRBJ2-1; 7 positions match TRBD2. V shed 5 bases, J shed 12 bases, and the junction held 16 bases outside the gene matches. In germline, CDR1 is SGHTA, CDR2 FQGNSA. CDR3 length equals 15 residues. CDR3 DNA: TGTGCCAGCAGCCAAAGCGGGATCAGCGCCCAAGGGCAGTTCTTC. Amino acids: CASSQSGISAQGQFF.

A few counts support this clonotype. A much bigger clone sits one base away, suggesting this may be a read error. In nucleotides, the CDR3 is TGTGCCTGCTCACAGGGTATGGGACATCCCGCCTTC. This sequence encodes CACSQGMGHPAF. The chain recombines TRBV18 with TRBJ1-2; a possible D gene is TRBD1 (6 bases). Germline lookup yields CDR1 KGHSH and CDR2 LQKENI. The CDR3 sequence is 12 residues long.

Turning to this clonotype: Germline and junction disagree at one end, which may indicate a read error. The chain recombines TRBV6-5 with TRBJ2-6, with TRBD1 identical over 8 bases. The germline CDR1 and CDR2 sequences are MNHEY and SVGAGI. CDR3 size: 18 residues. CDR3 in amino acids: CANRATGGFYSGANVQTF. DNA for the CDR3: TGTGCCAACAGGGCCACAGGGGGATTCTACTCTGGGGCCAACGTCCAGACTTTC.

This clonotype is labeled as medium-sized. The chain carries TRBV5-1 and TRBJ2-7; D may be TRBD1 (5 bases). Trimming removed 4 bases from V and 1 base from J, with 12 bases in between. The germline gives CDR1 SGHRS, CDR2 YFSETQ. The CDR3 has 14 amino acids. CDR3 DNA: TGCGCCAGCAGCGTGACAGTTACATCCTACGAGCAGTACTTC. Its protein is CASSVTVTSYEQYF.

This clonotype qualifies as medium-sized (0.01 to 0.1%). For the CDR3, the DNA is TGTGCCAGCAGCGATTCCGGGACTAGGGGAGATGAGCAGTTCTTC. Residues: CASSDSGTRGDEQFF. This chain links TRBV9 with TRBJ2-1, with 8 nucleotides matching TRBD2. Germline V gene sequence: CDR1 SGDLS, CDR2 YYNGEE. The CDR3 contains 15 residues. With V trimmed by 3 bases and J by 8 bases, 10 bases remained unmatched.

This clonotype was seen repeatedly, ten times or more. The chain has TRBV7-2 and TRBJ2-6; TRBD1 aligns across 9 bases. Per the germline V gene, CDR1 is SGHTA and CDR2 is FQGNSA. This CDR3 contains 17 residues. V shed 2 bases, J shed 2 bases, and the junction held 4 bases outside the gene matches. The CDR3 loop is CASSLRDRVPGANVLTF. The DNA for the CDR3 is TGTGCCAGCAGCTTAAGGGACAGGGTCCCTGGGGCCAACGTCCTGACTTTC.

V gene TRBV20-1 combines with J gene TRBJ2-3, with 9 bases matching TRBD2. CDR1 is DFQATT and CDR2 is SNEGSKA in the germline V gene (reference sequence). CDR3 size: 14 residues. The V segment lost 6 bases and the J segment 6 bases; nucleotides outside the gene matches: 10. The CDR3 DNA follows: TGCAGTGCCCCCCCGGGCGGGAGGGGGGATACGCAGTATTTT. This sequence encodes CSAPPGGRGDTQYF.

This clonotype was counted many times. V gene TRBV6-2 or TRBV6-3 combines with J gene TRBJ2-1; D may correspond to TRBD1 or TRBD2 (5 bases each). Germline assignment: CDR1 MNHEY and CDR2 SVGEGT. Trimming cost V 10 bases and J 8 bases, with 15 bases left between them. There are 12 residues in the CDR3. The DNA for the CDR3 is TGTGCCACCCGGGACCCAGGATATGAGCAGTTCTTC. This gives the protein CATRDPGYEQFF.

This clonotype is medium-sized in the sample. This sequence joins TRBV20-1 and TRBJ2-1; possibly TRBD2 for D (6 bases). CDR1 and CDR2 (germline): DFQATT, SNEGSKA (reference sequence). The CDR3 length is 14 residues. V was shortened by 2 bases and J by 9 bases, with 17 bases between the two germline ends. The CDR3 sequence: CSARRLANIAEQFF. In DNA, the CDR3 is TGCAGTGCTAGACGGCTAGCGAATATTGCTGAGCAGTTCTTC.

The CDR3 spells CASSVRSTDTQYF. In DNA form, the CDR3 reads TGTGCCAGCAGCGTCCGGTCTACAGATACGCAGTATTTT. The V and J genes are TRBV9 and TRBJ2-3; no clear D. Between the trimmed V and J ends, which lost 2 bases and 3 bases, there was a span of 7 bases. Germline CDR1 and CDR2: SGDLS and YYNGEE. The CDR3 has 13 amino acids. The variable domain in full, with the rest retrieved from reference TRBV9 and TRBJ2-3, is DSGVTQTPKHLITATGQRVTLRCSPRSGDLSVYWYQQSLDQGLQFLIQYYNGEERAKGNILERFSAQQFPDLHSELNLSSLELGDSALYFCASSVRSTDTQYFGPGTRLTVL.

This clonotype was recorded many times. One end of the junction fails to match germline, which may point to a read error. The chain links TRBV12-3 or TRBV12-4 to TRBJ2-3, with D perhaps being TRBD1 or TRBD2 (6 bases each). The CDR3 runs 15 residues. CDR3 in DNA: TGTGCCAGCAGTCCGGGAGACGGGCGGACAGATACGCGGTATTTT. It translates to CASSPGDGRTDTRYF.